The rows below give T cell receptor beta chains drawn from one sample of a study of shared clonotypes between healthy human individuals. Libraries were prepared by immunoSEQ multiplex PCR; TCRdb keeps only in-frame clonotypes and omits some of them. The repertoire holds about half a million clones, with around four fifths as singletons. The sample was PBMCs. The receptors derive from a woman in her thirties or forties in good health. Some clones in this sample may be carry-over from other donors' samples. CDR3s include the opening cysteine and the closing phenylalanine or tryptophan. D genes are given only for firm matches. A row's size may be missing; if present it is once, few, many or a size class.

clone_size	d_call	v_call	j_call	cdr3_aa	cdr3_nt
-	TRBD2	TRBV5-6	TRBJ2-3	CASSWGTSGTDTQYF	TGTGCCAGCAGCTGGGGGACTAGCGGCACAGATACGCAGTATTTT
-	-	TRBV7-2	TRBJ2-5	CASSPASSIQETQYF	TGTGCCAGCAGCCCAGCTTCCTCCATACAAGAGACCCAGTACTTC
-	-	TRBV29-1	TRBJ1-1	CSHRVGRDTEAFF	TGCAGCCATAGGGTAGGGAGGGACACTGAAGCTTTCTTT
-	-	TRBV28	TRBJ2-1	CASRVTTGSRVNEQFF	TGTGCCAGCAGGGTAACGACAGGATCCAGGGTCAATGAGCAGTTCTTC
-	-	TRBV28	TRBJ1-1	CASSLPQGFWAFF	TGTGCCAGCAGTTTGCCCCAGGGGTTTTGGGCTTTCTTT
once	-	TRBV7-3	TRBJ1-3	CASSPYPAAGNTIYF	TGTGCCAGCAGCCCCTACCCGGCAGCTGGAAACACCATATATTTT
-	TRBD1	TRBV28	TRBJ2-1	CASSWGQTNEQFF	TGTGCCAGCAGTTGGGGACAGACGAATGAGCAGTTCTTC
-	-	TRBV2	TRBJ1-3	CASSERLPNSGNTIYF	TGTGCCAGCAGTGAACGCCTGCCCAACTCTGGAAACACCATATATTTT
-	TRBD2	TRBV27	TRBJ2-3	CASYPLAGGIDTQYF	TGTGCCAGCTACCCTTTAGCGGGAGGGATAGATACGCAGTATTTT
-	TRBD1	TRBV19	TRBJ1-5	CASSMTGGEQPQHF	TGTGCCAGCTCAATGACAGGGGGTGAACAGCCCCAGCATTTT
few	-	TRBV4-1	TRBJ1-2	CASSEANYGYTF	TGCGCCAGCAGCGAAGCTAACTATGGCTACACCTTC
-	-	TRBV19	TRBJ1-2	CASRKQTTVNYGYTF	TGTGCCAGTAGGAAACAAACTACAGTAAACTATGGCTACACCTTC
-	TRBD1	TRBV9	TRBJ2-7	CASSVATGDEQYF	TGTGCCAGCAGCGTAGCTACAGGGGATGAGCAGTACTTC
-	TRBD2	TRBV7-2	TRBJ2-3	CASSQGLSSTQYF	TGTGCCAGCAGCCAGGGACTATCGAGTACGCAGTATTTT
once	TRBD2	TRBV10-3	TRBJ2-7	CAISEMGGGNEQYF	TGTGCCATCAGTGAGATGGGGGGAGGGAACGAGCAGTACTTC
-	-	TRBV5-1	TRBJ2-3	CASSYGTGPDTQYF	TGCGCCAGCAGCTACGGGACTGGCCCAGATACGCAGTATTTT
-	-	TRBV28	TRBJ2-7	CASSLVQGSGFRDEQYF	TGTGCCAGCAGTTTAGTTCAGGGGTCTGGATTTCGGGACGAGCAGTACTTC
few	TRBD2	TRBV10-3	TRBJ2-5	CAISGAGDALGTQYF	TGTGCCATCAGTGGAGCGGGAGATGCCCTTGGGACCCAGTACTTC
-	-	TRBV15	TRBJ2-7	CATSRDGTAVYEQYF	TGTGCCACCAGCAGAGATGGAACAGCAGTCTACGAGCAGTACTTC
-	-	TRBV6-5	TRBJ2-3	CASSLLGVQDPQYF	TGTGCCAGCAGTCTACTAGGAGTCCAAGATCCGCAGTATTTT
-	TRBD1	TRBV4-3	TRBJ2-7	CASSQATGGFYEQYF	TGCGCCAGCAGCCAAGCCACAGGGGGGTTCTACGAGCAGTACTTC
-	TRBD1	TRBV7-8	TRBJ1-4	CASSLEQGAGGEKLFF	TGTGCCAGCAGCCTAGAACAGGGGGCGGGTGGTGAAAAACTGTTTTTT
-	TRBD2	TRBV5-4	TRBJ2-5	CASSREGRVETQYF	TGTGCCAGCAGTAGGGAGGGCCGGGTAGAGACCCAGTACTTC
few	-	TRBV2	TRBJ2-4	CASQREVAKNIQYF	TGTGCCAGCCAGAGGGAGGTGGCCAAAAACATTCAGTACTTC
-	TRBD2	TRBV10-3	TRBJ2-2	CAISGGLAGTMDTGELFF	TGTGCCATCAGCGGGGGTCTAGCGGGAACTATGGACACCGGGGAGCTGTTTTTT
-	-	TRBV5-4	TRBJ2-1	CASSLDSFSYNEQFF	TGTGCCAGCAGCTTGGACTCCTTCTCCTACAATGAGCAGTTCTTC
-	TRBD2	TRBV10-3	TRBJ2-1	CAISGLAGVREQFF	TGTGCCATCAGCGGACTAGCGGGAGTTCGAGAGCAGTTCTTC
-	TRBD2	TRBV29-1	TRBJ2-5	CSVLPAGGQETQYF	TGCAGCGTTCTGCCAGCGGGAGGCCAAGAGACCCAGTACTTC
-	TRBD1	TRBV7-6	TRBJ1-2	CASSPEGRGGYGYTF	TGTGCCAGCAGCCCCGAGGGCAGGGGGGGCTATGGCTACACCTTC
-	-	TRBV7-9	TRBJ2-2	CASSLAGYTGELFF	TGTGCCAGCAGCTTAGCAGGATACACCGGGGAGCTGTTTTTT
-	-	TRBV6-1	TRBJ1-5	CASSEVGRIEPQHF	TGTGCCAGCAGTGAAGTGGGTAGGATTGAGCCCCAGCATTTT
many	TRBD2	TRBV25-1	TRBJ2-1	CASRGLAPNEQFF	TGTGCCAGCAGGGGACTAGCGCCCAATGAGCAGTTCTTC
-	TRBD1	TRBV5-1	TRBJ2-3	CASRRTGGTDTQYF	TGCGCCAGCAGGAGGACAGGGGGCACAGATACGCAGTATTTT
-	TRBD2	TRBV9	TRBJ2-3	CASSIRDYPSTDTQYF	TGTGCCAGCAGCATCCGGGACTACCCCAGCACAGATACGCAGTATTTT
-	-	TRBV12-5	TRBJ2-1	CASGSVSEQFF	TGTGCTAGTGGTTCGGTCAGTGAGCAGTTCTTC
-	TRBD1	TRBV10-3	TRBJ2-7	CAISGTGDYEQYF	TGTGCCATCAGTGGGACAGGGGACTACGAGCAGTACTTC
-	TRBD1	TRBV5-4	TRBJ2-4	CASSFMGTAAKNIQYF	TGTGCCAGCAGCTTCATGGGGACAGCGGCCAAAAACATTCAGTACTTC
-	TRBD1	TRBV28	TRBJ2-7	CASSPGTGVSEQYF	TGTGCCAGCAGTCCCGGGACAGGGGTATCCGAGCAGTACTTC
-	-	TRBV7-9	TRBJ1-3	CASSLGVRRNTIYF	TGTGCCAGCAGCTTAGGAGTCCGGAGAAACACCATATATTTT
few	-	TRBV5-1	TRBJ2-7	CASSWREGNEQYF	TGCGCCAGCAGCTGGCGGGAAGGGAACGAGCAGTACTTC
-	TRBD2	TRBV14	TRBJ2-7	CASSPTRLAGYPNEQYF	TGTGCCAGCAGCCCCACCCGGCTAGCGGGATACCCCAACGAGCAGTACTTC
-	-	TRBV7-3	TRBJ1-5	CASSLLLRGQPQHF	TGTGCCAGCAGCTTACTCCTCCGGGGTCAGCCCCAGCATTTT
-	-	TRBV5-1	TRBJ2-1	CASSLSQRVEGEQFF	TGCGCCAGCAGCTTGTCCCAACGCGTTGAGGGTGAGCAGTTCTTC
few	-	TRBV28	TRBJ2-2	CASSLVTGSNTGELFF	TGTGCCAGCAGTTTGGTGACAGGTTCGAACACCGGGGAGCTGTTTTTT
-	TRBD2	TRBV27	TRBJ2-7	CASRGGGYPYEQYF	TGTGCCAGCAGGGGGGGAGGGTATCCCTACGAGCAGTACTTC
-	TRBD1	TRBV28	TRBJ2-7	CASSPGQGADEQYF	TGTGCCAGCAGTCCGGGACAGGGGGCGGACGAGCAGTACTTC
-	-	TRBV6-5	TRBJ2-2	CASSYMGEWGGELFF	TGTGCCAGCAGTTACATGGGGGAATGGGGCGGGGAGCTGTTTTTT
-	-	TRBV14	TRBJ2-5	CASSQVRSSGVKETQYF	TGTGCCAGCAGCCAAGTTCGGTCCTCCGGGGTCAAAGAGACCCAGTACTTC
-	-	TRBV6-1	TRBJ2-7	CASSEASGLHEQYF	TGTGCCAGCAGTGAAGCCAGCGGACTCCACGAGCAGTACTTC
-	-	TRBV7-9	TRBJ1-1	CASSTWDRLNTEAFF	TGTGCCAGCAGCACCTGGGACCGGTTGAACACTGAAGCTTTCTTT
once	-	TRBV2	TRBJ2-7	CASSVSSVYEQYF	TGTGCCAGCAGTGTTTCTAGCGTCTACGAGCAGTACTTC
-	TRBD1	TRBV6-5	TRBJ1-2	CASSFGQGGVYGYTF	TGTGCCAGCAGTTTCGGACAGGGGGGCGTCTATGGCTACACCTTC
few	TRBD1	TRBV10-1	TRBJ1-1	CASSENRQGSTEAFF	TGCGCCAGCAGTGAGAACCGACAGGGATCCACTGAAGCTTTCTTT
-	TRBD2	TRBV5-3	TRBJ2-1	CARGGAGGNNEQFF	TGTGCCAGAGGCGGAGCGGGAGGAAACAATGAGCAGTTCTTC
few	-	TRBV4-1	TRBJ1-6	CASSRDTGHYNSPLHF	TGCGCCAGCAGCAGGGATACAGGACACTATAATTCACCCCTCCACTTT